This passage covers 20 T cell receptor beta chains from one sample sequenced in a study of T-cell memory formation after mild COVID-19. TCRdb called the 5' RACE reads again in MiXCR, with one record for every CDR3 protein. The sample holds hundreds of thousands of distinct CDR3 sequences; under 25% are singletons and the top ten take around 20%. Sequencing was done on a sample of PBMCs or a T cell subset sorted from them (not recorded which). These receptors came from a man aged 18 to 30 who had mild COVID-19 (a few samples of this study predate the infection). Cell type and time point are not known.

This clonotype came up a few times. The chain couples TRBV27 to TRBJ1-6; D call uncertain. The length of the CDR3 is 14 residues. Trimming left V 7 bases short and J 10 bases short, with 17 bases between. Germline V gene sequence: CDR1 MNHEY, CDR2 SMNVEV (reference sequence). The CDR3 spells CASTRQALGSPLHF. CDR3 in DNA: TGTGCCAGCACCCGGCAGGCCCTTGGGTCACCCCTCCACTTT.

Points on this clonotype: One end of the junction does not line up with germline, which may come from a read error. The gene calls are TRBV5-4 and TRBJ2-5; TRBD2 might be the D (5 bases). The length of the CDR3 is 11 residues. CDR1 is SGHNT and CDR2 is YYREEE in the germline V gene (reference sequence). The CDR3 DNA follows: TGTGCCAGCAGCATTAGGGAGACCAAGTACTTC. This translates into CASSIRETKYF.

This clonotype was counted a few times. J is TRBJ1-4 and V is TRBV20-1; TRBD1 matches at 9 bases. The V gene end was trimmed by 5 bases and the J gene end by 8 bases; junction bases not matched to a gene: 6. The CDR3 is made up of 13 amino acids. Germline CDR1 DFQATT, CDR2 SNEGSKA (reference sequence). The CDR3 DNA reads TGCAGTGCTCGGGACAGGGCGAGGGAAAAACTGTTTTTT. This codes for CSARDRAREKLFF.

This clonotype was found a few times. The rearrangement links TRBV20-1 to TRBJ1-5; D unresolved. Trimming removed 3 bases from V and 6 bases from J, with 12 bases in between. Germline V gives CDR1 DFQATT, CDR2 SNEGSKA (reference sequence). The CDR3 loop spans 13 amino acids. CDR3 protein: CSASVGSGQPQHF. The DNA of the CDR3 is TGCAGTGCTAGCGTTGGCAGTGGTCAGCCCCAGCATTTT.

This clonotype was detected a few times. V usage is TRBV7-9 and J usage is TRBJ2-1, with 10 bases lining up with TRBD1. V dropped 3 bases and J dropped 8; count of bases not matched to a gene: 1. Germline V gene lookup returns CDR1 SEHNR and CDR2 FQNEAQ (reference sequence). The CDR3 spans 13 residues. This CDR3 reads CASSFGTGDEQFF. For the CDR3, the DNA is TGTGCCAGCAGCTTCGGGACAGGGGATGAGCAGTTCTTC.

The V and J genes are TRBV2 and TRBJ1-3, with D possibly matching TRBD1 (6 bases). The germline gives CDR1 SNHLY, CDR2 FYNNEI. This CDR3 has 15 residues. V shed 1 base and J shed 2 bases, with 9 bases lying between them. The chain's CDR3 is CASSEGSGAGNTIYF. The CDR3 DNA follows: TGTGCCAGCAGTGAAGGCTCAGGGGCTGGAAACACCATATATTTT.

This clonotype was recorded a few times. V usage is TRBV11-2 and J usage is TRBJ2-3; 10 bases map to TRBD1. The CDR3 sequence is 17 residues long. CDR1 SGHAT and CDR2 FQNNGV come from the germline V gene. V gave up 4 bases and J gave up 6 bases; unmatched junction bases: 13. The CDR3 DNA reads as TGTGCCAGCAGCTCACTTCAACCGGGACAGGGGACTGATACGCAGTATTTT. Amino acid sequence: CASSSLQPGQGTDTQYF. Full variable domain (remainder filled in from reference TRBV11-2 and TRBJ2-3): EAGVAQSPRYKIIEKRQSVAFWCNPISGHATLYWYQQILGQGPKLLIQFQNNGVVDDSQLPKDRFSAERLKGVDSTLKIQPAKLEDSAVYLCASSSLQPGQGTDTQYFGPGTRLTVL.

The chain is built from TRBV6-5 and TRBJ2-1; 8 bases are shared with TRBD1. CDR3 length: 15 amino acids. V lost 6 bases and J lost 7; bases outside the gene matches: 11. Germline CDR1 reads MNHEY; CDR2 reads SVGAGI. The CDR3: CASSPWQGAFNEQFF. CDR3 in DNA: TGTGCCAGCAGCCCCTGGCAGGGGGCTTTTAATGAGCAGTTCTTC.

The chain links TRBV4-1 to TRBJ2-2; no reliable D call. This CDR3 is built from 13 residues. Deletions cut 0 bases from V and 7 bases from J, with 6 bases between. Germline-derived CDR1 and CDR2 are MGHRA and YSYEKL. This CDR3 is CASSQDPIGELFF. The CDR3 DNA sequence: TGCGCCAGCAGCCAAGACCCGATCGGGGAGCTGTTTTTT.

The sample holds many counts of this clonotype. The chain links TRBV3-1 to TRBJ2-5, with a tentative D call TRBD1 (5 bases). The germline V gene has CDR1 LGHDT and CDR2 YNNKEL (reference sequence). This CDR3 region has 13 residues. The V and J ends lost 2 bases and 5 bases respectively, with 9 bases between them. DNA of the CDR3: TGTGCCAGCAGCCAACAGGGCCGGGAGACCCAGTACTTC. It yields the protein CASSQQGRETQYF.

This clonotype has at least ten counts. The V call is TRBV5-1, the J call TRBJ2-7; 8 bases map to TRBD1. The junction had 2 bases not matched to a gene; V was cut back by 6 bases and J by 0 bases. Germline V CDR1 and CDR2: SGHRS, YFSETQ. There are 13 residues in the CDR3. CDR3 DNA: TGCGCCAGCATCGGACAGGGCTCCTACGAGCAGTACTTC. Protein product: CASIGQGSYEQYF.

V and J are TRBV7-2 and TRBJ2-4; 9 nucleotides align to TRBD2. The ends lost 1 base at V and 9 bases at J; junction bases unmatched: 10. The germline CDR1 and CDR2 sequences are SGHTA and FQGNSA. The CDR3 runs 16 residues. CDR3 protein: CASSLVGASGEFIQYF. As DNA, the CDR3 is TGTGCCAGCAGCTTAGTTGGGGCTAGCGGGGAGTTCATTCAGTACTTC.

V and J are TRBV9 and TRBJ2-3; 7 bases are shared with TRBD2. The CDR3 sequence is 16 residues long. Germline loops: CDR1 SGDLS, CDR2 YYNGEE. V trimming: 6 bases; J trimming: 2 bases; junction bases outside the gene matches: 12. Written as DNA, the CDR3 is TGTGCCAGCACCAACACCCTCCTAGCGGACACAGATACGCAGTATTTT. This gives the protein CASTNTLLADTDTQYF.

V usage is TRBV12-5 and J usage is TRBJ2-7; D possibly matches TRBD1 or TRBD2 (6 bases each). Germline V lookup: CDR1 LGHNT, CDR2 FRNRAP. Trimming removed 7 bases from V and 2 bases from J, with 24 bases in between. This CDR3 is built from 17 residues. Here the CDR3 DNA reads TGTGCTAGTGCCTTTTTCGCAGGGGAGGCGACTACCTACGAGCAGTACTTC. Translation: CASAFFAGEATTYEQYF.

The chain combines TRBV18 with TRBJ1-3; D gene ambiguous. This CDR3 region has 14 residues. The germline gives CDR1 KGHSH, CDR2 LQKENI. Deletions cut 0 bases from V and 5 bases from J, with 8 bases between. Here the CDR3 DNA reads TGTGCCAGCTCACCACCCGAAGGTCGAAACACCATATATTTT. It codes for CASSPPEGRNTIYF.

This clonotype was seen a few times. The chain recombines TRBV5-1 with TRBJ1-1, with D unclear. V lost 6 bases, J lost 4 bases, and 13 bases lay in between. The CDR3 is 13 amino acids. CDR1 SGHRS and CDR2 YFSETQ come from the germline V gene. CDR3 in amino acids: CASTFSLGTEAFF. CDR3 DNA: TGCGCCAGCACCTTCTCTTTGGGCACTGAAGCTTTCTTT.

The chain couples TRBV20-1 to TRBJ2-1, with no clear D. CDR3 length: 13 amino acids. Trimming cost V 2 bases and J 6 bases, with 11 bases left between them. Germline-derived CDR1 and CDR2 are DFQATT and SNEGSKA (reference sequence). The CDR3 DNA reads TGCAGTGCTAGAAGACGAGTGATCAATGAGCAGTTCTTC. Translation gives CSARRRVINEQFF.

V usage is TRBV5-1 and J usage is TRBJ2-2; maybe TRBD1 (8 bases). CDR1 and CDR2 (germline): SGHRS, YFSETQ. The CDR3 contains 18 residues. Trimming took off 4 bases at V and 4 bases at J, with 23 bases between the two ends. The CDR3 loop reads CASSLRTGRALVTGELFF. The CDR3 nucleotides are TGCGCCAGCAGCCTTCGGACAGGGAGGGCCCTGGTCACCGGGGAGCTGTTTTTT.

DNA of the CDR3: TGCAGCGGCTCATCGGGGGTTGATACGCAGTATTTT. This codes for CSGSSGVDTQYF. This chain joins TRBV29-1 and TRBJ2-3; possible D gene TRBD2, 6 bases. Trimming shortened V by 7 bases and J by 6 bases, and 14 bases separated the two germline ends. Germline CDR1 reads SQVTM; CDR2 reads ANQGSEA. The CDR3 loop spans 12 amino acids.

This clonotype has only a few counts. The rearrangement links TRBV12-3 or TRBV12-4 to TRBJ2-1, with 10 bases fitting TRBD2. Germline trimming cut 2 bases from V and 4 bases from J; bases unmatched to any gene: 11. The CDR3 sequence is 18 residues long. The CDR3 loop reads CASSLPKLAGVDYNEQFF. DNA for the CDR3: TGTGCCAGCAGTTTACCTAAGCTAGCGGGGGTAGATTACAATGAGCAGTTCTTC.